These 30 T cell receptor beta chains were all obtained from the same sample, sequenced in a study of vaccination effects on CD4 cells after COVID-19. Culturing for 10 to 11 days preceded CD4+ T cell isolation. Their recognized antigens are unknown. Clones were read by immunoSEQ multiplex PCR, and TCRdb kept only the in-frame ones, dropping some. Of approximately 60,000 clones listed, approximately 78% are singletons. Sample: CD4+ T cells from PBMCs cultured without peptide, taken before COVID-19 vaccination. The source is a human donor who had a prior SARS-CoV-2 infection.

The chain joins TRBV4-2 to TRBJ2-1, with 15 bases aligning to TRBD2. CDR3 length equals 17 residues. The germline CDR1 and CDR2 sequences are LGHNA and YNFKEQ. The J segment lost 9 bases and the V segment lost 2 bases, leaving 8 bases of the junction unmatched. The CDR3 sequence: CASSQRTSGGAAREQFF. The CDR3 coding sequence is TGTGCCAGCAGCCAACGGACTAGCGGGGGGGCTGCGCGTGAGCAGTTCTTC.

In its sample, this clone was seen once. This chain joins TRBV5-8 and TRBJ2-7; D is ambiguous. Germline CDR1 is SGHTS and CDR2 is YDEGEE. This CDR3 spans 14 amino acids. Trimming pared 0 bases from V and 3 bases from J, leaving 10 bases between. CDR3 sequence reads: CASSLGVGVYEQYF. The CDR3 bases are TGTGCCAGCAGCTTGGGGGTAGGAGTCTACGAGCAGTACTTC.

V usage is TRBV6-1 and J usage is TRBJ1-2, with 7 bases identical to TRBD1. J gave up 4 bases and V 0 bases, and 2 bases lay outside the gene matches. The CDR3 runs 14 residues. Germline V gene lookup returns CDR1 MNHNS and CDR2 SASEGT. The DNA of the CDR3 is TGTGCCAGCAGTGAAGCAGGGGGCCCCTATGGCTACACCTTC. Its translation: CASSEAGGPYGYTF.

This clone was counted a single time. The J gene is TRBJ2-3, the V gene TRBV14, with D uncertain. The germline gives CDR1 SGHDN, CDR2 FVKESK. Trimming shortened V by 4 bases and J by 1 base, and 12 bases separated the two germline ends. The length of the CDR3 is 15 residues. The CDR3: CASSPRRWGTDTQYF. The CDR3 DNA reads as TGTGCCAGCAGCCCCCGACGGTGGGGCACAGATACGCAGTATTTT.

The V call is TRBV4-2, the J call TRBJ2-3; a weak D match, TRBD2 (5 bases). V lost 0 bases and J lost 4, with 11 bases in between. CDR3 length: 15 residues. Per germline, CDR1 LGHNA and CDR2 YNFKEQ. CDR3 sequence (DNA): TGTGCCAGCAGCCAAGAGAGGTCTAGCCCAGATACGCAGTATTTT. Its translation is CASSQERSSPDTQYF.

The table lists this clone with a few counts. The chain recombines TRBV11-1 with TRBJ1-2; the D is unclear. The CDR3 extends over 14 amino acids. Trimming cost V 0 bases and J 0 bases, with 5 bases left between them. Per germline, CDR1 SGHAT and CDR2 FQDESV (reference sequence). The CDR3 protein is CASSLAGTNYGYTF. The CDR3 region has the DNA TGTGCCAGCAGCTTAGCCGGGACTAACTATGGCTACACCTTC. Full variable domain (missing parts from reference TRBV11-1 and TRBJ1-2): EAEVAQSPRYKITEKSQAVAFWCDPISGHATLYWYRQILGQGPELLVQFQDESVVDDSQLPKDRFSAERLKGVDSTLKIQPAELGDSAMYLCASSLAGTNYGYTFGSGTRLTVV.

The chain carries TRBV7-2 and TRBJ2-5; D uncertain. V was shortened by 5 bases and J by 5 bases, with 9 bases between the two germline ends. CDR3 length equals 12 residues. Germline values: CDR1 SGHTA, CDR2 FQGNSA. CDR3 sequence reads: CASSTEVETQYF. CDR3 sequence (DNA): TGTGCCAGCAGCACAGAGGTGGAGACCCAGTACTTC.

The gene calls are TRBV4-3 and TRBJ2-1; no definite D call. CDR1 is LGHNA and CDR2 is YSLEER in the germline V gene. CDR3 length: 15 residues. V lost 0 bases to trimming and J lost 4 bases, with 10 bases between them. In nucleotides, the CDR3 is TGCGCCAGCAGCCAAGACTACCTGGGGTACAATGAGCAGTTCTTC. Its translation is CASSQDYLGYNEQFF.

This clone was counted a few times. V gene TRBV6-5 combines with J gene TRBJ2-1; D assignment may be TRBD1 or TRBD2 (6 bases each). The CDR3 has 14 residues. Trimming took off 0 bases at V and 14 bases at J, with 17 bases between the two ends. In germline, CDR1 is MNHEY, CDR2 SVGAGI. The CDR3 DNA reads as TGTGCCAGCAGTTACTCTGGTTGGGGGGCCGGGGAGTTCTTC. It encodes CASSYSGWGAGEFF.

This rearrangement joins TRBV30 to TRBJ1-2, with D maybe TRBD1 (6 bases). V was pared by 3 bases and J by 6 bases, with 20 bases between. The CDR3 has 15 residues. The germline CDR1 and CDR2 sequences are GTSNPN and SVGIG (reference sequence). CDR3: CAWSRDIRNGHGYTF. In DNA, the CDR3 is TGTGCCTGGAGCCGGGACATCCGAAATGGGCATGGCTACACCTTC.

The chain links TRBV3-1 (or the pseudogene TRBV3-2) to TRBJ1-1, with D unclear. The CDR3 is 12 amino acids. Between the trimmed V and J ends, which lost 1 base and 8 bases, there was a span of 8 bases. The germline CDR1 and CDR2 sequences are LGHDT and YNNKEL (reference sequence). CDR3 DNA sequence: TGTGCCAGCAGCCAAGGCAGCCGGGAAGCTTTCTTT. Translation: CASSQGSREAFF.

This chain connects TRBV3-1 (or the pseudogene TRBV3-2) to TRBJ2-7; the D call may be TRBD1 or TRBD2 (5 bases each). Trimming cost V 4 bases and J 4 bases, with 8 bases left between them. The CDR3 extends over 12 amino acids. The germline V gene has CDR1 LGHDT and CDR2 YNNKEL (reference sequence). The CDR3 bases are TGTGCCAGCAGCCTTGGGACGTACGAGCAGTACTTC. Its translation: CASSLGTYEQYF.

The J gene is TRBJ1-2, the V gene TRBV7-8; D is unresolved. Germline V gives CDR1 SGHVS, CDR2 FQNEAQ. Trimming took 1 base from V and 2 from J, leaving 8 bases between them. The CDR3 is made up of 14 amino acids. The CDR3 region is CASSLDESNYGYTF. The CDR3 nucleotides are TGTGCCAGCAGCTTAGATGAAAGCAACTATGGCTACACCTTC.

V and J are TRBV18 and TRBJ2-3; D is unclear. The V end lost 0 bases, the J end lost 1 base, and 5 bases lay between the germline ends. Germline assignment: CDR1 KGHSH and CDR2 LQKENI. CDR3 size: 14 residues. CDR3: CASSPPRGTDTQYF. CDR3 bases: TGTGCCAGCTCACCACCCCGAGGCACAGATACGCAGTATTTT.

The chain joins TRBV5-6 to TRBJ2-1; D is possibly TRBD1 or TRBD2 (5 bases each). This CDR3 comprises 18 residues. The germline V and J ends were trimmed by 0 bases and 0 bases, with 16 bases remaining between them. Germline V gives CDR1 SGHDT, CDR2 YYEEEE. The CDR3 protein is CASSLGTPAGSSYNEQFF. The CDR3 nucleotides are TGTGCCAGCAGCTTGGGTACTCCGGCAGGGAGCTCCTACAATGAGCAGTTCTTC.

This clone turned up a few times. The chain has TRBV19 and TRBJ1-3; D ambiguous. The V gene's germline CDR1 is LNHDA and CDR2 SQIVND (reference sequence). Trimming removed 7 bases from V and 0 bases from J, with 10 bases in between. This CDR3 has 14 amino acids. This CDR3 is CASMVQPSGNTIYF. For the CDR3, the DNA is TGTGCCAGTATGGTACAGCCCTCTGGAAACACCATATATTTT.

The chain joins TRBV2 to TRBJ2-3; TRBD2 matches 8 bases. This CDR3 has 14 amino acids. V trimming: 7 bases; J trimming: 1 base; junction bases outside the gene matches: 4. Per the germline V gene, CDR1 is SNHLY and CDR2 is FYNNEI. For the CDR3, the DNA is TGTGCCAGCAAGAGGCGGGGGGGCACAGATACGCAGTATTTT. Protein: CASKRRGGTDTQYF.

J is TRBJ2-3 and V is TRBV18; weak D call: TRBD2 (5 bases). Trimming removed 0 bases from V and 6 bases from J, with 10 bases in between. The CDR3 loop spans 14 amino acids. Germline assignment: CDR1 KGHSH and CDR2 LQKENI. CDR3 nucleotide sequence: TGTGCCAGCTCACCACCGCCGGGGATCGATACGCAGTATTTT. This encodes CASSPPPGIDTQYF.

The CDR3 coding sequence is TGTGCCAGTAGTATAGGCTTGAGTGTGACCCAGTACTTC. Amino acids: CASSIGLSVTQYF. V is TRBV19 and J is TRBJ2-5; no clear D. V gave up 1 base and J gave up 7 bases, with 10 bases separating them. This CDR3 comprises 13 residues. Germline V gives CDR1 LNHDA, CDR2 SQIVND (reference sequence).

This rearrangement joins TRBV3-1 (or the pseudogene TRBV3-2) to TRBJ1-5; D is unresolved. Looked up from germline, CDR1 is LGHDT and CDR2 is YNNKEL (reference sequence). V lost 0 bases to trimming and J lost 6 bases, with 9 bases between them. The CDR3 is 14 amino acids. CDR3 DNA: TGTGCCAGCAGCCAAGATATACGGGTTCAGCCCCAGCATTTT. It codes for CASSQDIRVQPQHF.

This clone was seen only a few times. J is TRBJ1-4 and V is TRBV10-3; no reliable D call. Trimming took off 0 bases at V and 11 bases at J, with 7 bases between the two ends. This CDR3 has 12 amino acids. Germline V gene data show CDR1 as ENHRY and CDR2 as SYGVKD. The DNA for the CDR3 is TGTGCCATCAGTGAGTCAACTACTAAACTGTTTTTT. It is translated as CAISESTTKLFF.

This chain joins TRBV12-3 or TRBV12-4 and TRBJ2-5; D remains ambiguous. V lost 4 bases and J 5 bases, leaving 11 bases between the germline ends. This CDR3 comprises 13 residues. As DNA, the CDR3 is TGTGCCAGCAGTTCCCACGGCGGCGAGACCCAGTACTTC. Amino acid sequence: CASSSHGGETQYF.

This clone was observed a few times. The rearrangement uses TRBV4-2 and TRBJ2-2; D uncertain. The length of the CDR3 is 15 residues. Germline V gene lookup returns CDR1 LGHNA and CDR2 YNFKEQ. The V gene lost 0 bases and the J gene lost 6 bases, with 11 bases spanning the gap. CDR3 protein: CASSQEPATPGELFF. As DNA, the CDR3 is TGTGCCAGCAGCCAAGAGCCGGCCACTCCCGGGGAGCTGTTTTTT.

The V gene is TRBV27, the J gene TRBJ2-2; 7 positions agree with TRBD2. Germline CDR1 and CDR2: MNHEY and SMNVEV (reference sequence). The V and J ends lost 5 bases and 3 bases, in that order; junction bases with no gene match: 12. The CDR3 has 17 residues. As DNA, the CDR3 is TGTGCCAGCAGTCCGACTCGGCTTAGCGGGTACACCGGGGAGCTGTTTTTT. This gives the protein CASSPTRLSGYTGELFF.

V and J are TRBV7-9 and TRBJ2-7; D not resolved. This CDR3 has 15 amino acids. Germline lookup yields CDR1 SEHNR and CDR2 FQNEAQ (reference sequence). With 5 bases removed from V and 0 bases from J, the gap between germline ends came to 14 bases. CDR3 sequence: CASSAADMFSYEQYF. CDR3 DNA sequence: TGTGCCAGCAGCGCCGCAGATATGTTCTCCTACGAGCAGTACTTC.

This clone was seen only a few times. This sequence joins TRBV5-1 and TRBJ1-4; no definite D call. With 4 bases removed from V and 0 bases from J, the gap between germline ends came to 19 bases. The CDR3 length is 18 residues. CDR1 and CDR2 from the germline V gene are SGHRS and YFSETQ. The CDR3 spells CASSPLRGGSSTNEKLFF. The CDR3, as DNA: TGCGCCAGCAGCCCACTGAGAGGAGGCTCATCAACTAATGAAAAACTGTTTTTT.

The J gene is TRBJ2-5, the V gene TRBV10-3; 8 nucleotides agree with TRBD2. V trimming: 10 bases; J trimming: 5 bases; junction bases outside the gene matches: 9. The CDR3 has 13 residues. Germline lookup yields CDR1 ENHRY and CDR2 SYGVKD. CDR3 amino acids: CATKRERWETQYF. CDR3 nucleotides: TGTGCCACTAAGCGGGAGAGGTGGGAGACCCAGTACTTC.

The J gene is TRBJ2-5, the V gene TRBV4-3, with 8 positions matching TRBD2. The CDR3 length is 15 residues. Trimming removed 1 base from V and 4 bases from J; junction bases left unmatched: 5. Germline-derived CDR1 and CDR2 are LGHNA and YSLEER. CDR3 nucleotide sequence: TGCGCCAGCAGCCAAGGAGCGGGAGAGGGAGAGACCCAGTACTTC. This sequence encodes CASSQGAGEGETQYF.

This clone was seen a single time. CDR3 DNA: TGTGCCAGCAGCCTAAACGGGTATGAGCAGTTCTTC. Its translation: CASSLNGYEQFF. V and J are TRBV7-2 and TRBJ2-1; D is ambiguous. Germline lookup yields CDR1 SGHTA and CDR2 FQGNSA. This CDR3 is 12 amino acids long. V shed 5 bases and J shed 8 bases, with 10 bases lying between them.

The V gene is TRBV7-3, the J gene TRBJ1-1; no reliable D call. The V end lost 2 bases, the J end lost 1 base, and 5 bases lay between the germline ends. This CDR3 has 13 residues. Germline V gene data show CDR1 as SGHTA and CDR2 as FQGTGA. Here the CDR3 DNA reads TGTGCCAGCAGCTTATGGGGGAACACTGAAGCTTTCTTT. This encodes CASSLWGNTEAFF.